The 28 T cell receptor beta chains below all came from one sample that was sequenced in a study of OX40 agonist ivuxolimab in advanced cancers. This table comes from immunoSEQ multiplex PCR, and its TCRdb copy is limited to in-frame clones, with some not included. This sample has about 68,000 clones; about 90% occur once, and the top ten carry under 0.4%. The material was CD4+ or CD8+ T cells sorted from blood, obtained in a trial of the OX40 agonist ivuxolimab. Source of these receptors: an adult with an advanced solid tumor such as melanoma, head and neck, liver or kidney cancer.

The table lists this clone with a few counts. The CDR3 loop is CASSVISNQPQHF. The CDR3 nucleotides read TGTGCCAGTAGTGTAATCAGCAATCAGCCCCAGCATTTT. This chain connects TRBV19 to TRBJ1-5, with D hard to call. This CDR3 has 13 amino acids. CDR1 and CDR2 from the germline V gene are LNHDA and SQIVND (reference sequence). The ends were cut back, 5 bases at V and 1 base at J, with 6 bases in the middle.

The chain is built from TRBV2 and TRBJ1-1; possibly TRBD1 for D (5 bases). With 8 bases removed from V and 3 bases from J, the gap between germline ends came to 13 bases. The germline V gene encodes CDR1 SNHLY and CDR2 FYNNEI. The length of the CDR3 is 13 residues. CDR3: CASGSGFDTEAFF. The DNA for the CDR3 is TGTGCCAGCGGTTCAGGGTTCGACACTGAAGCTTTCTTT.

The V gene is TRBV27, the J gene TRBJ2-7; 8 bases fit TRBD1. The length of the CDR3 is 11 residues. In germline, CDR1 is MNHEY, CDR2 SMNVEV (reference sequence). Here the CDR3 DNA reads TGTGCCAGCAGTATCAAAGGACAGGGTCGGGTC. Translated, it gives CASSIKGQGRV.

This sequence joins TRBV28 and TRBJ1-1; unclear D gene. Germline CDR1 MDHEN, CDR2 SYDVKM. Deletions cut 4 bases from V and 10 bases from J, with 16 bases between. The CDR3 is made up of 13 amino acids. CDR3 DNA sequence: TGTGCCAGCAGTTCTCTTTCCCAAGGGCGAGCTTTCTTT. Its protein product is CASSSLSQGRAFF.

This chain joins TRBV25-1 and TRBJ1-6; 7 bases agree with TRBD1. Germline loops: CDR1 MGHDK, CDR2 SYGVNS. This CDR3 region has 13 residues. The ends lost 3 bases at V and 9 bases at J; junction bases unmatched: 2. The CDR3 DNA sequence: TGTGCCAGCAGTGAGGGACAGTTTTCACCCCTCCACTTT. It codes for CASSEGQFSPLHF.

The genes are TRBV14 and TRBJ1-1; no clear D. Per the germline V gene, CDR1 is SGHDN and CDR2 is FVKESK. CDR3 length: 16 residues. The ends were cut back, 4 bases at V and 1 base at J, with 16 bases in the middle. This chain's CDR3 is CASSLILIAANTEAFF. CDR3 bases: TGTGCCAGCAGCCTCATACTCATCGCGGCGAACACTGAAGCTTTCTTT.

This chain links TRBV5-1 with TRBJ2-5; D remains ambiguous. V was cut by 4 bases and J by 1 base, with 11 bases left in between. Germline CDR1 is SGHRS and CDR2 is YFSETQ. The CDR3 extends over 14 amino acids. The CDR3 DNA reads as TGCGCCAGCAGCCGCCCAGACATCCAAGAGACCCAGTACTTC. As protein: CASSRPDIQETQYF.

This chain joins TRBV7-9 and TRBJ1-3; D is ambiguous. The CDR3 is 12 residues long. From germline, CDR1 is SEHNR and CDR2 FQNEAQ (reference sequence). Deletions cut 10 bases from V and 4 bases from J, with 11 bases between. DNA for the CDR3: TGTGCCATCCCAGATCAGGGAAACACCATATATTTT. This codes for CAIPDQGNTIYF.

This clone was picked up a small number of times. The CDR3 region is CASSLEGGGNQPQHF. CDR3 nucleotides: TGTGCCAGCAGCCTCGAGGGCGGGGGTAATCAGCCCCAGCATTTT. The chain has TRBV7-3 and TRBJ1-5, with a possible D match to TRBD1 (5 bases). CDR1 and CDR2 (germline): SGHTA, FQGTGA. V lost 5 bases and J lost 4, with 15 bases in between. The CDR3 has 15 amino acids.

This clone occurred once. This chain uses TRBV11-2 with TRBJ2-7; D unresolved. This CDR3 is 15 amino acids long. Germline CDR1 and CDR2: SGHAT and FQNNGV. Trimming pared 4 bases from V and 3 bases from J, leaving 16 bases between. CDR3 DNA: TGTGCCAGCAGCTCAACATCCTGGGGTAGCTACGAGCAGTACTTC. Amino acids: CASSSTSWGSYEQYF.

The chain joins TRBV9 to TRBJ2-1; D gene unclear. Looked up from germline, CDR1 is SGDLS and CDR2 is YYNGEE. The V gene lost 2 bases and the J gene lost 0 bases, with 9 bases spanning the gap. CDR3 length: 15 residues. CDR3 nucleotides: TGTGCCAGCAGCGTGCAGCCCAGCTCCTACAATGAGCAGTTCTTC. Translating gives CASSVQPSSYNEQFF.

This chain joins TRBV2 and TRBJ1-4, with 7 bases fitting TRBD1. V shed 7 bases, J shed 5 bases, and the junction held 10 bases outside the gene matches. Germline CDR1 SNHLY, CDR2 FYNNEI. The CDR3 runs to 15 residues. The CDR3 nucleotides are TGTGCCAGCAAGAATAGGGAGACAGGGAATGAAAAACTGTTTTTT. Protein: CASKNRETGNEKLFF.

The V and J genes are TRBV5-1 and TRBJ2-7; 10 bases align to TRBD1. CDR1 and CDR2 from the germline V gene are SGHRS and YFSETQ. The CDR3 totals 15 residues. V lost 4 bases, J lost 3 bases, and 7 bases stayed unmatched. The CDR3 here is CASSDLGQGNYEQYF. Written as DNA, the CDR3 is TGCGCCAGCAGCGATCTGGGACAGGGGAACTACGAGCAGTACTTC.

The rearrangement uses TRBV7-8 and TRBJ2-7; D unresolved. The CDR3 is 12 amino acids. The V gene's germline CDR1 is SGHVS and CDR2 FQNEAQ. Trimming left V 5 bases short and J 7 bases short, with 12 bases between. CDR3 residues: CASSLGPREQYF. CDR3 in DNA: TGTGCCAGCAGCCTCGGGCCTCGGGAGCAGTACTTC.

This chain uses TRBV18 with TRBJ2-1, with 9 bases identical to TRBD1. This CDR3 contains 15 residues. Per the germline V gene, CDR1 is KGHSH and CDR2 is LQKENI. J lost 3 bases, V lost 2 bases, and 2 bases had no gene match. CDR3 residues: CASSPDRGSYNEQFF. The CDR3 nucleotides read TGTGCCAGCTCACCAGACAGGGGGAGCTACAATGAGCAGTTCTTC. Full variable domain (rest looked up from reference TRBV18 and TRBJ2-1): NAGVMQNPRHLVRRRGQEARLRCSPMKGHSHVYWYRQLPEEGLKFMVYLQKENIIDESGMPKERFSAEFPKEGPSILRIQQVVRGDSAAYFCASSPDRGSYNEQFFGPGTRLTVL.

V and J are TRBV27 and TRBJ2-2; D may be TRBD1 (5 bases). CDR3 length equals 16 residues. Trimming left V 7 bases short and J 1 base short, with 16 bases between. Germline CDR1 reads MNHEY; CDR2 reads SMNVEV (reference sequence). The CDR3 protein is CASNRVGRGNTGELFF. The CDR3 nucleotides read TGTGCCAGCAATAGAGTAGGTAGGGGGAACACCGGGGAGCTGTTTTTT.

The chain uses TRBV27 and TRBJ1-4; D not certain. This CDR3 has 13 residues. CDR1 is MNHEY and CDR2 is SMNVEV in the germline V gene (reference sequence). The ends were cut back, 7 bases at V and 4 bases at J, with 10 bases in the middle. The CDR3 protein is CASTGDGNEKLFF. CDR3 in DNA: TGTGCCAGCACTGGAGATGGTAATGAAAAACTGTTTTTT.

The J gene is TRBJ2-2, the V gene TRBV5-5; perhaps TRBD1 as D (6 bases). The CDR3 sequence is 16 residues long. The V gene lost 0 bases and the J gene lost 1 base, with 10 bases spanning the gap. In germline, CDR1 is SGHKS, CDR2 YYEKEE (reference sequence). The CDR3 region has the DNA TGTGCCAGCAGCTTGGAGGTGACAGGGAACACCGGGGAGCTGTTTTTT. It specifies CASSLEVTGNTGELFF. The full variable domain, rest sourced from reference TRBV5-5 and TRBJ2-2, is DAGVTQSPTHLIKTRGQQVTLRCSPISGHKSVSWYQQVLGQGPQFIFQYYEKEERGRGNFPDRFSARQFPNYSSELNVNALLLGDSALYLCASSLEVTGNTGELFFGEGSRLTVL.

V is TRBV10-3 and J is TRBJ1-5, with TRBD1 matching 9 bases. Germline CDR1 and CDR2: ENHRY and SYGVKD. This CDR3 is built from 16 residues. Losses at the gene ends were 2 bases for V and 2 bases for J; bases not matched to a gene: 4. The CDR3 protein is CAISEGTGLGNQPQHF. The CDR3, as DNA: TGTGCCATCAGTGAGGGGACAGGGCTGGGCAATCAGCCCCAGCATTTT.

The chain links TRBV10-2 to TRBJ2-7; 7 nucleotides align to TRBD1. CDR1 is WSHSY, CDR2 SAAADI, per germline. CDR3 size: 13 residues. Trimming cost V 6 bases and J 4 bases; bases outside gene matches: 6. This chain's CDR3 is CASRKTGFYEQYF. DNA of the CDR3: TGCGCCAGCAGGAAGACAGGGTTTTACGAGCAGTACTTC.

This clone was recorded a few times. The J gene is TRBJ2-2, the V gene TRBV7-2; maybe TRBD2 (5 bases). The CDR3 length is 15 residues. CDR1 and CDR2 (germline): SGHTA, FQGNSA. V gave up 6 bases and J gave up 0 bases, with 11 bases separating them. In DNA form, the CDR3 reads TGTGCCAGCAGATCGGACGGGACGAACACCGGGGAGCTGTTTTTT. Protein: CASRSDGTNTGELFF.

The chain carries TRBV6-1 and TRBJ1-2; D may be TRBD1 (5 bases). Trimming stripped 11 bases from V and 2 bases from J, with 9 bases between. The CDR3 totals 11 residues. Germline assignment: CDR1 MNHNS and CDR2 SASEGT. The CDR3 nucleotides are TGTGCCTCTGAGGGGAACTATGGCTACACCTTC. It is translated as CASEGNYGYTF.

This clone was seen once. V usage is TRBV29-1 and J usage is TRBJ1-2, with 8 positions matching TRBD1. V lost 3 bases, J lost 6 bases, and 15 bases stayed unmatched. Germline loops: CDR1 SQVTM, CDR2 ANQGSEA. CDR3 length: 16 amino acids. This CDR3 is CSVEKWRSAGGDGYTF. CDR3 DNA sequence: TGCAGCGTTGAGAAATGGCGGTCGGCAGGGGGCGATGGCTACACCTTC.

V is TRBV28 and J is TRBJ1-2; no firm D call. The CDR3 is 14 residues long. Trimming stripped 5 bases from V and 4 bases from J, with 14 bases between. Germline values: CDR1 MDHEN, CDR2 SYDVKM. CDR3 sequence reads: CASSQRSRRYGYTF. The CDR3 coding sequence is TGTGCCAGCAGTCAGAGGAGTCGACGCTATGGCTACACCTTC.

V is TRBV15 and J is TRBJ2-3, with unresolved D. Looked up from germline, CDR1 is LNHNV and CDR2 is YYDKDF (reference sequence). The CDR3 has 16 amino acids. Trimming removed 0 bases from V and 0 bases from J, with 10 bases in between. The chain's CDR3 is CATSRDARTSTDTQYF. The CDR3 bases are TGTGCCACCAGCAGAGATGCTAGAACTAGCACAGATACGCAGTATTTT.

V and J are TRBV6-1 and TRBJ2-7; 8 bases are a match to TRBD2. V was clipped by 2 bases and J by 5 bases; unmatched bases: 5. The CDR3 consists of 14 residues. CDR1 is MNHNS, CDR2 SASEGT, per germline. In DNA form, the CDR3 reads TGTGCCAGCAGTGAAAGCGGGAGAAGAAACGAGCAGTACTTC. Amino acid sequence: CASSESGRRNEQYF.

This clone has a single count. The rearrangement joins TRBV2 to TRBJ2-3; perhaps TRBD2 as D (6 bases). Germline CDR1 reads SNHLY; CDR2 reads FYNNEI. With 5 bases removed from V and 2 bases from J, the gap between germline ends came to 20 bases. This CDR3 spans 17 amino acids. The CDR3 loop is CASSYPLGGENTDTQYF. In nucleotides, the CDR3 is TGTGCCAGCAGTTACCCCCTGGGGGGAGAGAACACAGATACGCAGTATTTT.

This chain links TRBV5-1 with TRBJ1-1; TRBD1 matches at 9 bases. The V gene end was trimmed by 4 bases and the J gene end by 5 bases; junction bases not matched to a gene: 9. The germline CDR1 and CDR2 sequences are SGHRS and YFSETQ. This CDR3 contains 15 residues. As DNA, the CDR3 is TGCGCCAGCAGCACCCGGGACAGGGCCGTAACTGAAGCTTTCTTT. This codes for CASSTRDRAVTEAFF.